Listed below are T cell receptor beta chains from one sample, sequenced in a study of blood T cell repertoires in COVID-19. The protocol was immunoSEQ multiplex PCR, while the TCRdb copy is restricted to in-frame clones and leaves out a portion. This repertoire shows around 300,000 clones, around 81% found once; its top ten account for less than 4.5%. The sample taken for sequencing was peripheral blood. These receptors were obtained from a woman in her 50s with active or convalescent COVID-19. CDR3s include the opening cysteine and the closing phenylalanine or tryptophan. Fields, in order: V gene, clone size, J gene, D gene, CDR3 DNA, CDR3 protein. D genes are given only for firm matches. Expanded clones are given a class, and other clones once, few, many or no size at all.

>TRBV1|once|TRBJ2-1|NA
TGCACCAGCAGCCAAGATTTCCAGCGGGATAATGAGCAGTTCTTC
CTSSQDFQRDNEQFF
>TRBV19|NA|TRBJ1-3|NA
TGTGCCAGTAGTGCCGGGACACTGTTCTCTGGAAACACCATATATTTT
CASSAGTLFSGNTIYF
>TRBV7-9|NA|TRBJ1-1|NA
TGTGCCAGCAGCGCACGCGGACAGAGAAACACTGAAGCTTTCTTT
CASSARGQRNTEAFF
>TRBV7-9|NA|TRBJ2-5|NA
TGTGCCAGCAGCTTTTCGAGTAACAGGGAGACCCAGTACTTC
CASSFSSNRETQYF
>TRBV29-1|NA|TRBJ2-5|TRBD2
TGCAGCGTTGTCGGACTAGCGGGAAGGGAGACCCAGTACTTC
CSVVGLAGRETQYF
>TRBV18|NA|TRBJ1-4|TRBD1
TGTGCCAGCTCCGACAGGGGCACTAATGAAAAACTGTTTTTT
CASSDRGTNEKLFF
>TRBV7-9|NA|TRBJ2-7|TRBD2
TGTGCCAGCAGCGGAGGGAGGGCCTACGGCGAGCAGTACTTC
CASSGGRAYGEQYF
>TRBV2|NA|TRBJ1-1|TRBD1
TGTGCCAGCACCGGACAGGTGTCGAACACTGAAGCTTTCTTT
CASTGQVSNTEAFF
>TRBV5-1|NA|TRBJ2-1|TRBD2
TGCGCCAGCAGCGGAGGGACTAGCGGTTCCTACAATGAGCAGTTCTTC
CASSGGTSGSYNEQFF
>TRBV25-1|once|TRBJ2-1|NA
TGTGCCAGCAGGGAGGGGAGTTCCTACAATGAGCAGTTCTTC
CASREGSSYNEQFF
>TRBV2|NA|TRBJ2-6|TRBD2
TGTGCCAGCTGTTTCCCCACTGGGGGGGGTGGTGGGGCCAACGTCCTGACTTTC
CASCFPTGGGGGANVLTF
>TRBV9|NA|TRBJ2-1|TRBD2
TGTGCCAGCAGCGTGGTTTCTTGGACTAGCGGGAGGGCCAGGGATGAGCAGTTCTTC
CASSVVSWTSGRARDEQFF
>TRBV4-2|NA|TRBJ2-3|NA
TGTGCCAGCAGCCAACGGATCACGGGTGGTCCTAGCACAGATACGCAGTATTTT
CASSQRITGGPSTDTQYF
>TRBV19|NA|TRBJ2-1|NA
TGTGCCAGTAGTAGCCCGGGACTGGAGTCGAATGAGCAGTTCTTC
CASSSPGLESNEQFF